The TCR beta chain under discussion was sequenced for a study of cytomegalovirus exposure and HLA in healthy donors. CDR1 is MDHEN and CDR2 is SYDVKM in the germline V gene. The CDR3 is made up of 15 amino acids. The V and J ends lost 5 bases and 2 bases respectively, with 16 bases between them. The PCR employed 60 Vbeta primers together with 13 Jbeta primers. The table came from immunoSEQ multiplex PCR; TCRdb's copy has only in-frame clones and leaves some out. The sample shows 130,000 to 150,000 clones, around 80% of them seen only once. Study-wide findings and caveats: Three of the chains that were CMV-associated were confirmed in vitro to be specific for CMV antigens.

A note on this clone: Antigen: not known.

The V call is TRBV28, the J call TRBJ2-7; no firm D call. This TCR came from a man aged 25-40 years in good health and CMV-seronegative. The specimen sequenced was PBMCs. CDR3 sequence: CASSDGFGGTYEQYF. CDR3 nucleotide sequence: TGTGCCAGCAGTGACGGCTTTGGCGGCACCTACGAGCAGTACTTC.